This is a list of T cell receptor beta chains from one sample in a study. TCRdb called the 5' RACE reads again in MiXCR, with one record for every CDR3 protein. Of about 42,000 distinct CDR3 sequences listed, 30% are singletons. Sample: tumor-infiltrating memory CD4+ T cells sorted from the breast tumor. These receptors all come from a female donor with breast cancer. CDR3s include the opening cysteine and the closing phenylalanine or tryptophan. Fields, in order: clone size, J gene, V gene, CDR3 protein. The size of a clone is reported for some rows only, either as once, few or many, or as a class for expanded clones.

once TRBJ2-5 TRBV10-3 CAISALAGGVQETQYF
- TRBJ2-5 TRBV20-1 CSAPRLAFGAGTQYF
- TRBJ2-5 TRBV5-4 CASSLVGTARETQYF
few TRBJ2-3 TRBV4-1 CASSQADTQYF
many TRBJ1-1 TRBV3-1 CASSSEKEFEAFF
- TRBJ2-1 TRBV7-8 CASSPRATSGNEQFF
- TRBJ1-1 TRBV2 CATPGPLGNTEAFF
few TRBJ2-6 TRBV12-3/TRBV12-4 CASSFGTGGSGANVLTF
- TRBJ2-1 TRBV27 CAGSPDDNEQFF
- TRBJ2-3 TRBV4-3 CANSHKLAGGPATQYF
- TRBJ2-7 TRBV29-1 CSVSHHRTGISYEQYF
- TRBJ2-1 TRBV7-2 CASSLEPRFYNEQFF
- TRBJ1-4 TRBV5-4 CASSKGRDTEKLFF
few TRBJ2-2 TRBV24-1 CATQGYRPNTGELFF